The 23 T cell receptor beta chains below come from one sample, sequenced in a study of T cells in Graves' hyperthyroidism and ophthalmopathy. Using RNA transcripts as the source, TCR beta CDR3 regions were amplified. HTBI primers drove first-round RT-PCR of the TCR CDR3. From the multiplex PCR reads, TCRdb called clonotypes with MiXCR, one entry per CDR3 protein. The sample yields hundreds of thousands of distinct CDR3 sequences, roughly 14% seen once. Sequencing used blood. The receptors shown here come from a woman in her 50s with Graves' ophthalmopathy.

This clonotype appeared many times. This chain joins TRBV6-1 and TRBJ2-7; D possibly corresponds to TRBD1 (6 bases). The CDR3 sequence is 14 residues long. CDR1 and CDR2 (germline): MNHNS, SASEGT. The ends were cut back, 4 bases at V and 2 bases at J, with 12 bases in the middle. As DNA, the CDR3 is TGTGCCAGCAGTGGTACAGGGAACCCCTACGAGCAGTACTTC. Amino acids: CASSGTGNPYEQYF.

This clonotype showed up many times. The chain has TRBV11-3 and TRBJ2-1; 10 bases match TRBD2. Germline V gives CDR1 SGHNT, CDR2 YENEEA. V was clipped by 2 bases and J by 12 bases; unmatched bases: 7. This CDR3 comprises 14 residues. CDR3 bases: TGTGCCAGCAGCTTAACAACTAGCGGGGACCGGCAGTTCTTC. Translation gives CASSLTTSGDRQFF.

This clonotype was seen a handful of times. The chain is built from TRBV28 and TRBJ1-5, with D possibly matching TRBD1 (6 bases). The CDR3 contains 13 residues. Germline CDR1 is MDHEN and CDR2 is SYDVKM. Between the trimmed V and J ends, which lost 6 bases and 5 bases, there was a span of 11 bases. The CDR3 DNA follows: TGTGCCAGCAGGGACAGCCCAGATCAGCCCCAGCATTTT. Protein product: CASRDSPDQPQHF.

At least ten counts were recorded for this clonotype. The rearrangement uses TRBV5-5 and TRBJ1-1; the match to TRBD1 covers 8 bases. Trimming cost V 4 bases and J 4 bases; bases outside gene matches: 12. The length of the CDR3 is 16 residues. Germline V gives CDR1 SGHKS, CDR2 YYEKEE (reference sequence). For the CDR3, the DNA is TGTGCCAGCAGCCTGCGACAGGGGTCGGGATCCACTGAAGCTTTCTTT. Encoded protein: CASSLRQGSGSTEAFF.

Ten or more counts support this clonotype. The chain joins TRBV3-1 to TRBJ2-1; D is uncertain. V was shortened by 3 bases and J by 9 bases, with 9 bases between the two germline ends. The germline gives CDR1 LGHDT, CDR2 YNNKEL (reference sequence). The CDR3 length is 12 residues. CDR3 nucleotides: TGTGCCAGCAGCCAGTTGGGTGGTGAGCAGTTCTTC. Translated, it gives CASSQLGGEQFF.

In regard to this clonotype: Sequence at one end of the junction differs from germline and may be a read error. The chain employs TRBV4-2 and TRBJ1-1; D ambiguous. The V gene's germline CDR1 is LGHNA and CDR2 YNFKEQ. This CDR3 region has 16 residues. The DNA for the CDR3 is TGTGCCAACAGCCAAGATCATTACTCTGAGAACACTGAAGCTTTCTTT. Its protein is CANSQDHYSENTEAFF.

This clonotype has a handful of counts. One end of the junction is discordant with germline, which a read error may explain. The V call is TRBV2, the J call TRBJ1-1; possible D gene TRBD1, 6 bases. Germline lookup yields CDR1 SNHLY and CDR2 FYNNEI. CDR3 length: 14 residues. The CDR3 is CASSENRWDTEALF. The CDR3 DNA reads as TGTGCCAGCAGTGAAAACAGGTGGGACACTGAAGCTCTCTTT.

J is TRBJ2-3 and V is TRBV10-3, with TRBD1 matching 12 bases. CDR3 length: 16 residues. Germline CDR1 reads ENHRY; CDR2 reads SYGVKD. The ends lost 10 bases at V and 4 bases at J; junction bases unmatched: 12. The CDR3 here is CATGGGGTGGADTQYF. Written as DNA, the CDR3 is TGTGCCACCGGCGGGGGCGGGACAGGGGGCGCAGATACGCAGTATTTT.

CDR3 region: CASSRPGLEELSSYNEQFF. The CDR3 bases are TGTGCCAGCAGTCGACCAGGGCTTGAGGAACTCAGCTCCTACAATGAGCAGTTCTTC. The chain links TRBV28 to TRBJ2-1, with D tentatively TRBD1 (5 bases). The CDR3 sequence is 19 residues long. V lost 5 bases and J lost 0, with 23 bases in between. Germline CDR1 is MDHEN and CDR2 is SYDVKM.

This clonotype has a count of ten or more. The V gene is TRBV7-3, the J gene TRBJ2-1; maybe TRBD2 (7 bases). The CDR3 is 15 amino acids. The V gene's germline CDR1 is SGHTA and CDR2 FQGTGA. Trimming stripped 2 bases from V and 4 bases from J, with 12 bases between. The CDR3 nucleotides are TGTGCCAGCAGCTTAGGGGGGGCGCATTACAATGAGCAGTTCTTC. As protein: CASSLGGAHYNEQFF.

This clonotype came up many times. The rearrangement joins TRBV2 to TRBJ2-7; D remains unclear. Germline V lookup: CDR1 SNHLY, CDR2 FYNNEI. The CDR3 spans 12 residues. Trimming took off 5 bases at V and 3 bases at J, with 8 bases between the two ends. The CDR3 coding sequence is TGTGCCAGCAGTTATACGGGCTACGAGCAGTACTTC. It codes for CASSYTGYEQYF.

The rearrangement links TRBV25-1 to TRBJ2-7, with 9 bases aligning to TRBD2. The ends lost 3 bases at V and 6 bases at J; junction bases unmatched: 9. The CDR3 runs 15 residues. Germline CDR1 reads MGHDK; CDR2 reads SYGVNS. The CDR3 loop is CASSDMGGRAREQYF. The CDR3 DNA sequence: TGTGCCAGCAGTGACATGGGCGGGAGGGCCCGCGAGCAGTACTTC.

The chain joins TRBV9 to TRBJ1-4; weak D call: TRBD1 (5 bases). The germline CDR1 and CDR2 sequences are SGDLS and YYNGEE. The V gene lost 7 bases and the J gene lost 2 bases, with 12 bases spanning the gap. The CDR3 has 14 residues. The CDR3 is CASGGKGTNEKLFF. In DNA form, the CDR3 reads TGTGCCAGCGGGGGAAAGGGTACTAATGAAAAACTGTTTTTT.

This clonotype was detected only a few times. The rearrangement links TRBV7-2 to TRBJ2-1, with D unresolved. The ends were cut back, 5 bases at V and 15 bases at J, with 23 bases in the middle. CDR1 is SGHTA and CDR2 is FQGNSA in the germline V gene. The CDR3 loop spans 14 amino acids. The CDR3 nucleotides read TGTGCCAGCAGCCGGACGGTGTTTGAGAAGAGGCCGTTCTTC. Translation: CASSRTVFEKRPFF.

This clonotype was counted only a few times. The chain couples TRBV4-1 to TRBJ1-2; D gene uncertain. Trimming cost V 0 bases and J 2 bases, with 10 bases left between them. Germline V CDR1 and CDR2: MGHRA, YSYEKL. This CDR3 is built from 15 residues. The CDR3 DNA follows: TGCGCCAGCAGCCAAGATGGCGGCGGGAACTATGGCTACACCTTC. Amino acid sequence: CASSQDGGGNYGYTF.

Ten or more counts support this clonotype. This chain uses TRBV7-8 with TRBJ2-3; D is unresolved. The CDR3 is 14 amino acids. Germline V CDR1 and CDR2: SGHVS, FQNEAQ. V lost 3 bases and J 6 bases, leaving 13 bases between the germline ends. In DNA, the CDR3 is TGTGCCAGCAGCTTTGACGGAGAAACCGATACGCAGTATTTT. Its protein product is CASSFDGETDTQYF.

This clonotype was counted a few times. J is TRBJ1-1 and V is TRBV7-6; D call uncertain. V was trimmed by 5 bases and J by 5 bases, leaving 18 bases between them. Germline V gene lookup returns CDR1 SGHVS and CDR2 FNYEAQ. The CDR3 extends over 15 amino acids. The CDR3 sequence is CASSQGREGWTEAFF. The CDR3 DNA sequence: TGTGCCAGCAGCCAAGGGCGGGAGGGTTGGACTGAAGCTTTCTTT. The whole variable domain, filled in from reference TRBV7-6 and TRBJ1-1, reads GAGVSQSPRYKVTKRGQDVALRCDPISGHVSLYWYRQALGQGPEFLTYFNYEAQQDKSGLPNDRFSAERPEGSISTLTIQRTEQRDSAMYRCASSQGREGWTEAFFGQGTRLTVV.

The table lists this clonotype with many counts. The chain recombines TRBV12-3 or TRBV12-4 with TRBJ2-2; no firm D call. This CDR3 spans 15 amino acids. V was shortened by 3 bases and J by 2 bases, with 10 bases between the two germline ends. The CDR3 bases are TGTGCCAGCAGTTTGAGTGGCAGAAACACCGGGGAGCTGTTTTTT. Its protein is CASSLSGRNTGELFF.

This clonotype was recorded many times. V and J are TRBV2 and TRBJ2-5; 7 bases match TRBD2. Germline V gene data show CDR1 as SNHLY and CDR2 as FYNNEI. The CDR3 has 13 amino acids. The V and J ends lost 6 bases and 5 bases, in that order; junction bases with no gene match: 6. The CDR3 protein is CASRGGRTETQYF. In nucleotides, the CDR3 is TGTGCCAGCAGGGGCGGGAGAACGGAGACCCAGTACTTC.

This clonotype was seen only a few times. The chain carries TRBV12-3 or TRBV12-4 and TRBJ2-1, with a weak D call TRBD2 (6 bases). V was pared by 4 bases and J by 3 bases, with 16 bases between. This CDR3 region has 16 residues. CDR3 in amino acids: CASSSAQNSGYNEQFF. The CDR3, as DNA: TGTGCCAGCAGTTCCGCTCAGAATAGCGGCTACAATGAGCAGTTCTTC.

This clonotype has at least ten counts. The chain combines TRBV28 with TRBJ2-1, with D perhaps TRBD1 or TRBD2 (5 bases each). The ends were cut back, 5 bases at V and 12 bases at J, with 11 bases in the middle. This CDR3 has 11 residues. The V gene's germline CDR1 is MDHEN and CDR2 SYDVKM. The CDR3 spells CASSIPGPQFF. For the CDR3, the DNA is TGTGCCAGCAGTATTCCGGGACCGCAGTTCTTC.

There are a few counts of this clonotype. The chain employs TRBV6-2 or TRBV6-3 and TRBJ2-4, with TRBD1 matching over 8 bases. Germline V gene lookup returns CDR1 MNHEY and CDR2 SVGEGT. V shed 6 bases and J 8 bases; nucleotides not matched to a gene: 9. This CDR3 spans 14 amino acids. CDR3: CASRRDRLMDIQYF. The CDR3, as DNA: TGTGCCAGCAGGCGGGACAGGTTGATGGACATTCAGTACTTC.

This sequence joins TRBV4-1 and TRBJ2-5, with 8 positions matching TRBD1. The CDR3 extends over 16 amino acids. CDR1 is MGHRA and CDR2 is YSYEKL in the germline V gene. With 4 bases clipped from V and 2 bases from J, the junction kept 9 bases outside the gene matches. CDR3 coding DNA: TGCGCCAGCAGCCGAACAGGGGGGCACCAACAAGAGACCCAGTACTTC. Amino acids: CASSRTGGHQQETQYF.